What follows are 16 T cell receptor beta chains derived from one specimen sequenced in a study of T cells after yellow fever vaccination. TCRdb reprocessed the 5' RACE reads via MiXCR and lists one record per CDR3 protein. The sample comprises under 250,000 distinct CDR3 sequences, roughly 7.2% of which are singletons, and approximately 0.85% rests with the top ten. Sample: CD4+ T cells sorted from PBMCs, taken 15 days after the yellow fever booster vaccination. The receptors originated from a man aged 30-40 years who received the YFV17D yellow fever vaccine.

The sample holds a few counts of this clonotype. The rearrangement joins TRBV10-3 to TRBJ2-6; 12 bases are a match to TRBD2. Germline V gene data show CDR1 as ENHRY and CDR2 as SYGVKD. The CDR3 length is 16 residues. V was clipped by 7 bases and J by 0 bases; unmatched bases: 1. The CDR3 loop is CAIKGLAGSGANVLTF. The CDR3 DNA follows: TGTGCCATCAAGGGACTAGCGGGCTCTGGGGCCAACGTCCTGACTTTC.

This clonotype has more than one count but fewer than ten. CDR3 in DNA: TGCGCCAGCAGCCGATACGGGACAGGGGTACCCTACAATGAGCAGTTCTTC. Protein product: CASSRYGTGVPYNEQFF. The V call is TRBV4-3, the J call TRBJ2-1; TRBD1 aligns across 10 bases. V dropped 4 bases and J dropped 2; count of bases not matched to a gene: 8. CDR3 length: 17 amino acids. In germline, CDR1 is LGHNA, CDR2 YSLEER.

This clonotype has at least ten counts. The chain is built from TRBV28 and TRBJ2-5, with D uncertain. CDR3 length: 12 residues. CDR1 is MDHEN and CDR2 is SYDVKM in the germline V gene. The V and J ends lost 4 bases and 2 bases respectively, with 5 bases between them. CDR3 bases: TGTGCCAGCAGTTCCGTACAAGAGACCCAGTACTTC. Residues: CASSSVQETQYF.

This clonotype was seen repeatedly, ten times or more. This sequence joins TRBV7-2 and TRBJ2-1; TRBD2 matches at 9 bases. The length of the CDR3 is 17 residues. Germline CDR1 and CDR2: SGHTA and FQGNSA. J was trimmed by 2 bases and V by 1 base; bases with no gene match: 6. The CDR3 nucleotides read TGTGCCAGCAGCTTAGGGGCGGGAGGGCCGACCTACAATGAGCAGTTCTTC. Amino acid sequence: CASSLGAGGPTYNEQFF.

The chain has TRBV5-1 and TRBJ2-4; 7 nucleotides align to TRBD2. The germline V gene has CDR1 SGHRS and CDR2 YFSETQ. The V gene end was trimmed by 6 bases and the J gene end by 1 base; junction bases not matched to a gene: 10. This CDR3 comprises 16 residues. The CDR3 DNA is TGCGCCAGCAATTCGGGGGAGGGCCACGCCAAAAACATTCAGTACTTC. It is translated as CASNSGEGHAKNIQYF. The whole variable domain, filled in from reference TRBV5-1 and TRBJ2-4, reads KAGVTQTPRYLIKTRGQQVTLSCSPISGHRSVSWYQQTPGQGLQFLFEYFSETQRNKGNFPGRFSGRQFSNSRSEMNVSTLELGDSALYLCASNSGEGHAKNIQYFGAGTRLSVL.

This clonotype was seen repeatedly, ten times or more. The chain employs TRBV19 and TRBJ2-1; D may be TRBD1 (5 bases). CDR1 is LNHDA and CDR2 is SQIVND in the germline V gene (reference sequence). V lost 3 bases to trimming and J lost 11 bases, with 8 bases between them. The CDR3 spans 11 residues. The CDR3 DNA reads as TGTGCCAGTAGTATTTGGGGCAAGCAGTTCTTC. It specifies CASSIWGKQFF.

This rearrangement joins TRBV12-3 or TRBV12-4 to TRBJ1-3; no clear D gene. This CDR3 comprises 14 residues. With 4 bases removed from V and 3 bases from J, the gap between germline ends came to 10 bases. DNA for the CDR3: TGTGCCAGCAGTTCGTCCTTTAGTGGAAACACCATATATTTT. Residues: CASSSSFSGNTIYF.

This clonotype was counted a few times. The chain has TRBV27 and TRBJ2-7; 12 bases are shared with TRBD1. V dropped 5 bases and J dropped 6; count of bases not matched to a gene: 5. Germline V gene lookup returns CDR1 MNHEY and CDR2 SMNVEV (reference sequence). The CDR3 runs 14 residues. Here the CDR3 reads CASSLGTGGAEQYF. DNA for the CDR3: TGTGCCAGCAGTCTCGGGACAGGGGGCGCCGAGCAGTACTTC.

This clonotype has at least ten counts. The genes are TRBV7-2 and TRBJ1-2, with D maybe TRBD1 (6 bases). Trimming pared 3 bases from V and 2 bases from J, leaving 13 bases between. There are 15 residues in the CDR3. Germline lookup yields CDR1 SGHTA and CDR2 FQGNSA. As DNA, the CDR3 is TGTGCCAGCAGCTTTAAGACAGGAGGCAACTATGGCTACACCTTC. This gives the protein CASSFKTGGNYGYTF.

This chain uses TRBV9 with TRBJ1-5, with 9 bases identical to TRBD1. The germline V gene has CDR1 SGDLS and CDR2 YYNGEE. Losses at the gene ends were 10 bases for V and 6 bases for J; bases not matched to a gene: 11. The length of the CDR3 is 14 residues. CDR3 sequence reads: CAGKTQGACQPQHF. As DNA, the CDR3 is TGTGCCGGCAAAACACAGGGGGCATGTCAGCCCCAGCATTTT. Complete variable domain (other parts from reference TRBV9 and TRBJ1-5): DSGVTQTPKHLITATGQRVTLRCSPRSGDLSVYWYQQSLDQGLQFLIQYYNGEERAKGNILERFSAQQFPDLHSELNLSSLELGDSALYFCAGKTQGACQPQHFGDGTRLSIL.

V usage is TRBV28 and J usage is TRBJ1-2; no firm D call. Between the trimmed V and J ends, which lost 6 bases and 10 bases, there was a span of 15 bases. CDR3 length: 12 amino acids. Germline V lookup: CDR1 MDHEN, CDR2 SYDVKM. CDR3 residues: CASRPGMLSYTF. CDR3 nucleotides: TGTGCCAGCAGACCCGGGATGCTCTCCTACACCTTC.

This clonotype has just a few counts. The genes are TRBV30 and TRBJ1-1; D is perhaps TRBD1 (5 bases). The germline V and J ends were trimmed by 4 bases and 0 bases, with 18 bases remaining between them. There are 16 residues in the CDR3. Germline CDR1 GTSNPN, CDR2 SVGIG (reference sequence). CDR3 sequence: CAWIVPGHGMNTEAFF. The DNA for the CDR3 is TGTGCCTGGATAGTTCCAGGACACGGAATGAACACTGAAGCTTTCTTT.

Only a few counts were recorded for this clonotype. The chain combines TRBV7-2 with TRBJ2-7; D is tentatively TRBD1 or TRBD2 (5 bases each). Germline V gene data show CDR1 as SGHTA and CDR2 as FQGNSA. CDR3 size: 16 residues. Trimming removed 0 bases at V and 0 bases at J, with 12 bases between. In nucleotides, the CDR3 is TGTGCCAGCAGCTTAGCCTCCGGGACGAGCTCCTACGAGCAGTACTTC. The encoded protein is CASSLASGTSSYEQYF.

The chain recombines TRBV30 with TRBJ2-4; 8 nucleotides align to TRBD2. V dropped 1 base and J dropped 16; count of bases not matched to a gene: 15. The CDR3 has 14 residues. Germline V gives CDR1 GTSNPN, CDR2 SVGIG (reference sequence). The CDR3 DNA reads as TGTGCCTGGAGTGGCGGTCTAGCGGGTGCCGGCCCTTACTTC. This gives the protein CAWSGGLAGAGPYF.

The chain is built from TRBV5-1 and TRBJ2-3; a possible D gene is TRBD1 (7 bases). Germline V CDR1 and CDR2: SGHRS, YFSETQ. With 5 bases removed from V and 1 base from J, the gap between germline ends came to 17 bases. CDR3 length: 16 amino acids. CDR3 nucleotides: TGCGCCAGCAGTTATCAGGGGGGTCAGGGCACAGATACGCAGTATTTT. This sequence encodes CASSYQGGQGTDTQYF.

This clonotype was observed many times. CDR3 DNA sequence: TGCAGTGCTAGAGTGTCTACTGGGGCCAACGTCCTGACTTTC. Residues: CSARVSTGANVLTF. The chain employs TRBV20-1 and TRBJ2-6; no clear D. The CDR3 contains 14 residues. The germline V and J ends were trimmed by 1 base and 2 bases, with 6 bases remaining between them. Germline CDR1 and CDR2: DFQATT and SNEGSKA (reference sequence).